This T cell receptor beta chain was identified in a study of identical twins. This clonotype was seen ten or more times. The target antigen is unknown. TCRdb fed the 5' RACE reads into MiXCR, producing one record per CDR3 protein. Seen here are about 570,000 distinct CDR3 sequences, more than 9% observed once, and the top ten hold 2.5% to 3.5%. Germline CDR1 and CDR2: MNHEY and SVGAGI. Losses at the gene ends were 4 bases for V and 2 bases for J; bases not matched to a gene: 12. The CDR3 totals 18 residues. Study-wide results and limits: Twin sharing of out-of-frame TCR alpha was underestimated by models in monozygotic pairs. Cord blood's abundant beta clonotypes had fewer insertions, unlike memory repertoires.

This sample was also put to use in a study of yellow fever vaccine responses in identical twins. That report adds: A vaccine T cell response that seemed partly convergent and partly personalized was reported in twins.

This TCR came from a woman under 30 in good health. Material: PBMCs. The chain links TRBV6-5 to TRBJ2-7; 12 positions agree with TRBD2. CDR3 coding DNA: TGTGCCAGCAGTTCGTTGACTAGCGGGAGAGGTCTCGCCTACGAGCAGTACTTC. Protein product: CASSSLTSGRGLAYEQYF.